This section outlines one TCR beta chain sequence together with its context. These data come from a study of shared clonotypes between healthy human individuals. The CDR3 consists of 14 residues. V lost 3 bases to trimming and J lost 3 bases, with 13 bases between them. The germline CDR1 and CDR2 sequences are SGDLS and YYNGEE. TCRdb's table, derived via immunoSEQ multiplex PCR, lists solely in-frame clones and lacks some. The repertoire holds roughly 1,500,000 clones, with under 99% as singletons. The chain employs TRBV9 and TRBJ2-7; weak D call: TRBD1 (6 bases). The sequence came from a man aged 30-40 years in good health. The sequencing sample was made of naive CD4+ T cells sorted from blood. Subset indicated: CD45RA+ positively selected. CDR3 nucleotides: TGTGCCAGCAGCGCCCACAGGGCCGACTACGAGCAGTACTTC. This encodes CASSAHRADYEQYF.